The sample holds a few counts of the clone carrying this TCR beta chain. As yet, its antigen is unknown. These data come from a study of T-cell memory formation after mild COVID-19. The study, taken as a whole, reports: Clones shrinking from day 15 to 85 showed even CD4/CD8 mixes; later expanders tilted CD4+.

Trimming took off 0 bases at V and 2 bases at J, with 14 bases between the two ends. The germline gives CDR1 SGHTA, CDR2 FQGNSA. The CDR3 spans 16 residues. Constant-segment primers and 5'RACE yielded cDNA libraries for TCR alpha and TCR beta, each carrying sample barcodes and UMIs. MiXCR was run by TCRdb on the 5' RACE reads, yielding one entry per CDR3 protein. This sample has 200,000 to 300,000 distinct CDR3 sequences; 16% occur once, and the top ten carry 22%. The sequenced material came from PBMCs or a T cell subset sorted from them (not recorded which). The chain has TRBV7-2 and TRBJ2-7, with D maybe TRBD2 (6 bases). This TCR was recovered from a young man who had mild COVID-19 (a few samples of this study predate the infection). Cell type and time point are not known. In nucleotides, the CDR3 is TGTGCCAGCAGCTTAGCGCTGGGGGGACTCCCCTACGAGCAGTACTTC. Translated, it gives CASSLALGGLPYEQYF.